Below, 25 T cell receptor beta chains from the same sample are listed, as sequenced in a study of cytomegalovirus exposure and HLA in healthy donors. PCR primers comprised 60 Vbeta and 13 Jbeta primers. Only in-frame clones appear in the TCRdb table, and some are missing; sequencing was by immunoSEQ multiplex PCR. Of about 110,000 clones listed, roughly 80% are singletons. Sequenced: PBMCs. These TCRs come from a man aged 25-45 years in good health and CMV-seropositive.

The chain has TRBV30 and TRBJ1-2; 9 nucleotides align to TRBD1. The V and J ends lost 0 bases and 7 bases, in that order; junction bases with no gene match: 3. Germline loops: CDR1 GTSNPN, CDR2 SVGIG (reference sequence). The length of the CDR3 is 13 residues. The CDR3 here is CAWSVQGAGGYTF. The DNA for the CDR3 is TGTGCCTGGAGTGTACAGGGGGCAGGTGGCTACACCTTC.

This chain uses TRBV6-5 with TRBJ1-6; no definite D call. The length of the CDR3 is 15 residues. Trimming left V 2 bases short and J 10 bases short, with 15 bases between. Germline assignment: CDR1 MNHEY and CDR2 SVGAGI. CDR3 DNA sequence: TGTGCCAGCAGTTACGGGCAGGCCGCGGGATCACCCCTCCACTTT. Its translation is CASSYGQAAGSPLHF.

The J gene is TRBJ1-2, the V gene TRBV2; perhaps TRBD1 as D (5 bases). Trimming shortened V by 5 bases and J by 4 bases, and 14 bases separated the two germline ends. Germline values: CDR1 SNHLY, CDR2 FYNNEI. This CDR3 is built from 14 residues. The CDR3 nucleotides are TGTGCCAGCAGTTTCAGGGATGCGAGCTATGGCTACACCTTC. Its protein is CASSFRDASYGYTF.

This clone was recorded a few times. Other DNA sequences in this sample translate to the same CDR3. The chain couples TRBV5-1 to TRBJ2-1, with TRBD2 matching over 10 bases. V gave up 1 base and J gave up 4 bases; unmatched junction bases: 2. Per the germline V gene, CDR1 is SGHRS and CDR2 is YFSETQ. The CDR3 has 15 residues. This CDR3 is CASSLTSGDYNEQFF. The CDR3 DNA sequence: TGCGCCAGCAGCTTGACTAGCGGGGATTACAATGAGCAGTTCTTC.

This chain uses TRBV6-1 with TRBJ1-1, with D unclear. V shed 1 base and J shed 1 base, with 10 bases lying between them. Germline loops: CDR1 MNHNS, CDR2 SASEGT. The CDR3 has 15 amino acids. The CDR3 protein is CASSEVGGANTEAFF. In DNA form, the CDR3 reads TGTGCCAGCAGTGAAGTAGGCGGAGCGAACACTGAAGCTTTCTTT.

The J gene is TRBJ2-7, the V gene TRBV7-2, with 10 bases aligning to TRBD2. The CDR3 sequence is 17 residues long. Losses at the gene ends were 1 base for V and 0 bases for J; bases not matched to a gene: 6. Germline V gene sequence: CDR1 SGHTA, CDR2 FQGNSA. This CDR3 reads CASSLGGLADPSYEQYF. The CDR3 region has the DNA TGTGCCAGCAGCTTAGGTGGACTAGCGGACCCCTCCTACGAGCAGTACTTC.

V gene TRBV6-1 combines with J gene TRBJ1-1; D is unresolved. The ends were cut back, 4 bases at V and 5 bases at J, with 5 bases in the middle. CDR3 length: 11 residues. Germline lookup yields CDR1 MNHNS and CDR2 SASEGT. The CDR3, as DNA: TGTGCCAGCAGTGGCGATACTGAAGCTTTCTTT. It yields the protein CASSGDTEAFF.

As DNA, the CDR3 is TGTGCCAGCAGTGACGTGTCAGGGGGCGACTATGGCTACACCTTC. This encodes CASSDVSGGDYGYTF. The chain is built from TRBV2 and TRBJ1-2; 8 nucleotides line up with TRBD1. Germline V gene lookup returns CDR1 SNHLY and CDR2 FYNNEI. V dropped 3 bases and J dropped 3; count of bases not matched to a gene: 6. The CDR3 spans 15 residues. Full variable domain (rest looked up from reference TRBV2 and TRBJ1-2): EPEVTQTPSHQVTQMGQEVILRCVPISNHLYFYWYRQILGQKVEFLVSFYNNEISEKSEIFDDQFSVERPDGSNFTLKIRSTKLEDSAMYFCASSDVSGGDYGYTFGSGTRLTVV.

To note about this clone: A junction end diverges from the germline sequence, so it may reflect a read error. The chain combines TRBV7-7 with TRBJ2-2; 7 positions agree with TRBD1. Germline V gene data show CDR1 as SSHAT and CDR2 as FNYEAQ (reference sequence). This CDR3 has 14 amino acids. DNA of the CDR3: TGTGCTAGCAGCTCCAAGGGGGCGGGCGGGGAGCTGTTTTTT. It yields the protein CASSSKGAGGELFF. Full variable domain (missing parts from reference TRBV7-7 and TRBJ2-2): GAGVSQSPRYKVTKRGQDVTLRCDPISSHATLYWYQQALGQGPEFLTYFNYEAQPDKSGLPSDRFSAERPEGSISTLTIQRTEQRDSAMYRCASSSKGAGGELFFGEGSRLTVL.

This clone was seen only once. Here the CDR3 DNA reads TGTGCCAGCAGTCCCCCCACACCCTCCTACGAGCAGTACTTC. It encodes CASSPPTPSYEQYF. The chain links TRBV28 to TRBJ2-7; D is unclear. CDR1 and CDR2 from the germline V gene are MDHEN and SYDVKM. The CDR3 spans 14 residues. Trimming removed 5 bases from V and 0 bases from J, with 11 bases in between.

The rearrangement joins TRBV4-3 to TRBJ2-7, with 8 bases that match TRBD2. The V segment lost 0 bases and the J segment 3 bases; nucleotides outside the gene matches: 10. The CDR3 covers 17 residues. The germline V gene has CDR1 LGHNA and CDR2 YSLEER. CDR3 in amino acids: CASSQDRAGGFFYEQYF. In DNA, the CDR3 is TGCGCCAGCAGCCAAGATCGGGCGGGGGGCTTTTTCTACGAGCAGTACTTC.

This clone was seen a few times. J is TRBJ1-1 and V is TRBV5-4; D is unresolved. The germline V gene has CDR1 SGHNT and CDR2 YYREEE (reference sequence). Trimming took 3 bases from V and 0 from J, leaving 9 bases between them. The CDR3 runs 14 residues. CDR3 nucleotides: TGTGCCAGCAGCTATCGGGGATTGAACACTGAAGCTTTCTTT. Translated, it gives CASSYRGLNTEAFF.

The rearrangement joins TRBV5-6 to TRBJ1-1; D perhaps matches TRBD1 (6 bases). Trimming cost V 2 bases and J 0 bases, with 11 bases left between them. The germline CDR1 and CDR2 sequences are SGHDT and YYEEEE. The CDR3 contains 15 residues. CDR3 sequence reads: CASSFAGGMNTEAFF. CDR3 DNA: TGTGCCAGCAGCTTTGCGGGGGGCATGAACACTGAAGCTTTCTTT.

This chain joins TRBV30 and TRBJ2-2; D unclear. Germline V lookup: CDR1 GTSNPN, CDR2 SVGIG (reference sequence). This CDR3 has 15 amino acids. Trimming removed 2 bases at V and 4 bases at J, with 14 bases between. The CDR3 DNA follows: TGTGCCTGGAGTTACCTGAGGCGCGGCACCGGGGAGCTGTTTTTT. Amino acid sequence: CAWSYLRRGTGELFF.

This clone was observed a few times. The rearrangement links TRBV19 to TRBJ1-5; no firm D call. The V end lost 6 bases, the J end lost 4 bases, and 16 bases lay between the germline ends. Germline CDR1 and CDR2: LNHDA and SQIVND (reference sequence). The CDR3 totals 15 residues. The CDR3 region is CASRATGNPNQPQHF. The CDR3 DNA follows: TGTGCCAGTAGAGCCACGGGGAACCCGAATCAGCCCCAGCATTTT.

The rearrangement joins TRBV7-8 to TRBJ1-1, with 7 bases matching TRBD1. This CDR3 region has 15 residues. V lost 0 bases to trimming and J lost 6 bases; unmatched junction nucleotides: 7. CDR1 and CDR2 from the germline V gene are SGHVS and FQNEAQ. CDR3 nucleotide sequence: TGTGCCAGCAGCTTAGCCCGACAGGGTTGGCCTGAAGCTTTCTTT. Its protein is CASSLARQGWPEAFF.

V and J are TRBV25-1 and TRBJ1-3, with D perhaps matching TRBD1 (5 bases). The CDR3 has 14 amino acids. CDR1 and CDR2 from the germline V gene are MGHDK and SYGVNS. With 2 bases removed from V and 2 bases from J, the gap between germline ends came to 7 bases. CDR3 DNA: TGTGCCAGCAGTGAACAGGGCGCTGGAAACACCATATATTTT. It specifies CASSEQGAGNTIYF. The full variable domain, in which reference TRBV25-1 and TRBJ1-3 provide the parts outside the CDR3, is EADIYQTPRYLVIGTGKKITLECSQTMGHDKMYWYQQDPGMELHLIHYSYGVNSTEKGDLSSESTVSRIRTEHFPLTLESARPSHTSQYLCASSEQGAGNTIYFGEGSWLTVV.

V gene TRBV29-1 combines with J gene TRBJ1-2; weak D call: TRBD1 (5 bases). The CDR3 sequence is 13 residues long. Trimming removed 4 bases from V and 2 bases from J, with 11 bases in between. Looked up from germline, CDR1 is SQVTM and CDR2 is ANQGSEA. CDR3 loop: CSVAPRQNYGYTF. CDR3 DNA: TGCAGCGTTGCTCCCCGACAGAACTATGGCTACACCTTC.

The chain couples TRBV7-9 to TRBJ2-5; D gene ambiguous. The end of the DNA fits TRBJ2-7 better, so the J call may be wrong. This CDR3 is 13 amino acids long. Germline CDR1 and CDR2: SEHNR and FQNEAQ (reference sequence). CDR3 in amino acids: CASSLAASYEQYF. The CDR3, as DNA: TGTGCCAGCAGCTTAGCAGCCTCCTACGAGCAGTACTTC.

For this clone: The sample holds other DNA sequences that translate to the same CDR3. The chain is built from TRBV25-1 and TRBJ2-7; D may be TRBD1 (5 bases). This CDR3 has 13 amino acids. The ends were cut back, 2 bases at V and 0 bases at J, with 5 bases in the middle. Germline assignment: CDR1 MGHDK and CDR2 SYGVNS. The CDR3 DNA reads as TGTGCCAGCAGTGAAGACAGCTCCTACGAGCAGTACTTC. This codes for CASSEDSSYEQYF.

V usage is TRBV4-1 and J usage is TRBJ2-5, with 7 bases aligning to TRBD1. Germline values: CDR1 MGHRA, CDR2 YSYEKL. This CDR3 is built from 17 residues. Trimming removed 2 bases from V and 3 bases from J; junction bases left unmatched: 12. This CDR3 reads CASSQQPQGTFEETQYF. CDR3 sequence (DNA): TGCGCCAGCAGCCAACAGCCACAGGGGACCTTTGAAGAGACCCAGTACTTC.

The chain recombines TRBV19 with TRBJ2-7, with 7 bases matching TRBD1. The germline gives CDR1 LNHDA, CDR2 SQIVND (reference sequence). V trimming: 6 bases; J trimming: 5 bases; junction bases outside the gene matches: 7. The CDR3 is 13 residues long. The CDR3, as DNA: TGTGCCAGTAGCACTATACAGGGGAACGAGCAGTACTTC. Its protein product is CASSTIQGNEQYF. The full variable domain, in which reference TRBV19 and TRBJ2-7 provide the parts outside the CDR3, is DGGITQSPKYLFRKEGQNVTLSCEQNLNHDAMYWYRQDPGQGLRLIYYSQIVNDFQKGDIAEGYSVSREKKESFPLTVTSAQKNPTAFYLCASSTIQGNEQYFGPGTRLTVT.

This chain connects TRBV28 to TRBJ1-2; possibly TRBD1 for D (5 bases). CDR3 length: 12 amino acids. Looked up from germline, CDR1 is MDHEN and CDR2 is SYDVKM. Trimming stripped 8 bases from V and 5 bases from J, with 12 bases between. The CDR3 here is CASGQGAYGYTF. The CDR3 bases are TGTGCCAGCGGGCAGGGTGCTTATGGCTACACCTTC.

The chain employs TRBV18 and TRBJ2-4; 8 positions agree with TRBD1. The germline gives CDR1 KGHSH, CDR2 LQKENI. The CDR3 covers 16 residues. Germline trimming cut 6 bases from V and 0 bases from J; bases unmatched to any gene: 7. The CDR3 is CASSADRDKAKNIQYF. The CDR3 DNA sequence: TGTGCCAGCTCCGCGGACAGGGACAAAGCCAAAAACATTCAGTACTTC.

V usage is TRBV10-1 and J usage is TRBJ2-3; a weak D match, TRBD1 (6 bases). This CDR3 spans 14 amino acids. The V gene's germline CDR1 is WNHNN and CDR2 SYGVQD (reference sequence). V was cut by 3 bases and J by 2 bases, with 9 bases left in between. The CDR3 protein is CASSDYRDTDTQYF. In nucleotides, the CDR3 is TGCGCCAGCAGTGATTACAGGGACACAGATACGCAGTATTTT.